This T cell receptor (beta chain) was observed in a study of blood T cell repertoires in COVID-19. Clones were read by immunoSEQ multiplex PCR, and TCRdb kept only the in-frame ones, dropping some. The repertoire has more than 250,000 clones, 88% of them found once; the top ten carry roughly 1.2%. Which cohort a participant joined came from the clinical history participants gave. Looked up from germline, CDR1 is MRHNA and CDR2 is SNTAGT. CDR3 length equals 13 residues. With 4 bases removed from V and 5 bases from J, the gap between germline ends came to 9 bases. Sample: PBMCs or T cells enriched from blood (not recorded which). This receptor was identified in a woman aged 40 to 49 with acute COVID-19. This chain uses TRBV6-4 with TRBJ1-5, with D uncertain. CDR3 region: CASSAQEDQPQHF. The CDR3 bases are TGTGCCAGCAGTGCCCAAGAGGATCAGCCCCAGCATTTT.